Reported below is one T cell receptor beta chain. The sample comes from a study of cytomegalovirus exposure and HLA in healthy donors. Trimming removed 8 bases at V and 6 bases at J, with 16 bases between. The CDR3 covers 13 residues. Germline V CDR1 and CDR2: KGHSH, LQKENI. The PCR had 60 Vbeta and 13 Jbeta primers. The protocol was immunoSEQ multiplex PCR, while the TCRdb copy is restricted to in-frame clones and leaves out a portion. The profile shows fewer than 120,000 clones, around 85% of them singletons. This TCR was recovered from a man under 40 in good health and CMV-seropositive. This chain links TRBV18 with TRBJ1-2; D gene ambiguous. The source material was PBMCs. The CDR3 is CASRPPGDDGYTF. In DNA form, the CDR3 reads TGTGCCAGCCGCCCACCCGGAGACGATGGCTACACCTTC.